This T cell receptor (beta chain) was identified in a study of human T cells and chemical hapten exposure. Study as a whole: All patients underwent weekly scalp dosing with diphenylcyclopropenone for the full roughly 22-week study.

Comment on this clonotype: What it binds is not known.

Indicated time point: patch test 3, about 24 weeks after DPC sensitization. The treatment: therapeutic diphenylcyclopropenone sensitization with weekly scalp DPC. Germline CDR1 and CDR2: SGHRS and YFSETQ. The CDR3 loop spans 14 amino acids. V lost 1 base and J lost 2, with 10 bases in between. TCRdb recomputed calls from the RACE reads with MiXCR, one row per CDR3 protein. The sample lists around 110,000 distinct CDR3 sequences; around 11% were seen once. General study findings and limits: The formation of large CDR3 similarity clusters by expanded TCRs significantly exceeded that of controls.

The receptor was derived from a woman aged 50 to 60 with alopecia areata. Some clones in this sample may be carry-over from other donors' samples. The sequencing used whole blood, collected in connection with sensitization to the hapten diphenylcyclopropenone (DPC). The rearrangement joins TRBV5-1 to TRBJ2-7; D not resolved. The DNA for the CDR3 is TGCGCCAGCAGCTTGTATCAAGGGCCCTACGAGCAGTACTTC. Protein: CASSLYQGPYEQYF.